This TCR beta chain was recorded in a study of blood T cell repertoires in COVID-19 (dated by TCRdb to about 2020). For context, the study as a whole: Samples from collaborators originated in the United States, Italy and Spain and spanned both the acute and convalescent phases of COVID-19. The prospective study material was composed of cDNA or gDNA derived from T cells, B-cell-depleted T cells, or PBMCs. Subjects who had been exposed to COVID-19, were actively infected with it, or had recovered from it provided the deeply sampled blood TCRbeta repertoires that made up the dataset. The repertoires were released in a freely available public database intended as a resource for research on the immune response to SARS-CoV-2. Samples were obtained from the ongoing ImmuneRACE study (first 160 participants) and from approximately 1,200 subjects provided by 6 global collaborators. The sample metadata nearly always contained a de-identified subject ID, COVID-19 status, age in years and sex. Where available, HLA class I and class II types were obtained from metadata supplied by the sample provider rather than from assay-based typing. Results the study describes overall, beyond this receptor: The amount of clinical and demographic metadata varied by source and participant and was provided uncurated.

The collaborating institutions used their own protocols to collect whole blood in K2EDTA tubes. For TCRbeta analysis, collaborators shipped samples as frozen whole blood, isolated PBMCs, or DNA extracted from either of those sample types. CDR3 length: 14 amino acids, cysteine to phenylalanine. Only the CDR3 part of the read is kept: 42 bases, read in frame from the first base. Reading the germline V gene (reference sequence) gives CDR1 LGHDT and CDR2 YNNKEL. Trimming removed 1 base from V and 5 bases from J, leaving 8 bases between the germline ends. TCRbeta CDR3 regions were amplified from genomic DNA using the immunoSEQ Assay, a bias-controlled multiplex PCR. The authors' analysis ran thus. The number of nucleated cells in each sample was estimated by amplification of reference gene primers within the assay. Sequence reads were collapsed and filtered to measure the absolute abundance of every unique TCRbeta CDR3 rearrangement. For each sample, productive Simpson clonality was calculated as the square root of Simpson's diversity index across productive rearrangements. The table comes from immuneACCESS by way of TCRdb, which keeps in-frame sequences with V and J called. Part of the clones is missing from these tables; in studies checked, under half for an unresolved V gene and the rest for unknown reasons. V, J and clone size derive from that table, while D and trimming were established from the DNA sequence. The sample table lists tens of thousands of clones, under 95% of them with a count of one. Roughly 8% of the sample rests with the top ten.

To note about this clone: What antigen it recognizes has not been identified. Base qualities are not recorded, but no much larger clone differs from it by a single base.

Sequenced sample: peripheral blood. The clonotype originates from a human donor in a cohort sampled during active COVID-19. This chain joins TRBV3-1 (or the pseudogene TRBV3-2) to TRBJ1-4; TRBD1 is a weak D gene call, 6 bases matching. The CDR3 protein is CASSQGQGNEKLFF. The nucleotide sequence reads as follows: TGTGCCAGCAGCCAAGGGCAGGGGAATGAAAAACTGTTTTTT.